This entry is about one T cell receptor beta chain. Its antigen is as yet unknown. The sample belongs to a study of OX40 agonist ivuxolimab in advanced cancers. It was autoimmune disease history or systemic immunosuppression that excluded patients. Peripheral blood came from all dose cohorts at three timepoints. Method: immunoSEQ multiplex PCR; TCRdb's copy keeps in-frame clones and lacks some. This sample has around 39,000 clones, with about 88% found just once. Germline V lookup: CDR1 SGHTA, CDR2 FQGNSA. V was pared by 1 base and J by 5 bases, with 13 bases of the junction left unmatched. This CDR3 has 17 residues. Study-wide points: Antigen specificity of clonally expanded peripheral T cells was not established.

The origin of this receptor is an adult with an advanced solid tumor such as melanoma, head and neck, liver or kidney cancer. The sequenced sample was CD4+ or CD8+ T cells sorted from blood, obtained in a trial of the OX40 agonist ivuxolimab. The chain is built from TRBV7-2 and TRBJ2-7, with 8 bases that match TRBD2. DNA for the CDR3: TGTGCCAGCAGCTTAGGATGGCCGGGGGGGGTCCGGGACGAGCAGTACTTC. This gives the protein CASSLGWPGGVRDEQYF.